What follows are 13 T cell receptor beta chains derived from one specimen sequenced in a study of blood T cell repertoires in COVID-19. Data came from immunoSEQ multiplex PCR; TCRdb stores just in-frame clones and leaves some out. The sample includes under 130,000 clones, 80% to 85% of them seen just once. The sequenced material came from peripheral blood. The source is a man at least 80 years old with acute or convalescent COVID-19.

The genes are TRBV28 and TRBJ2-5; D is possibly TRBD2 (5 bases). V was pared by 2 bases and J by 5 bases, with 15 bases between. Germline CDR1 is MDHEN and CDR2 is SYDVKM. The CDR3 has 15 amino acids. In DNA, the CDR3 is TGTGCCAGCAGTTTAGGGCCAGAGGGCTGGGAGACCCAGTACTTC. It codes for CASSLGPEGWETQYF.

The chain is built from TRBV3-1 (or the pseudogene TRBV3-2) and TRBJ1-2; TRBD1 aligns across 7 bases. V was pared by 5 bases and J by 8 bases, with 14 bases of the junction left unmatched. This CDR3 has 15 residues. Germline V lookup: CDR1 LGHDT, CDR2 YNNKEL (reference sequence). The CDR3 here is CASSSREGAARGYTF. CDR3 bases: TGTGCCAGCAGCTCCCGGGAGGGGGCGGCCCGGGGCTACACCTTC.

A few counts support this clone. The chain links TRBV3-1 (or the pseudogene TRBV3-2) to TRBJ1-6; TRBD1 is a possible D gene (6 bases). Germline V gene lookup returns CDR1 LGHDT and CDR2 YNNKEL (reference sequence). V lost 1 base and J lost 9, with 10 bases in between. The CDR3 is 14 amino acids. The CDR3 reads CASSQGYRASPLHF. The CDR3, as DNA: TGTGCCAGCAGCCAAGGGTACAGGGCTTCACCCCTCCACTTT.

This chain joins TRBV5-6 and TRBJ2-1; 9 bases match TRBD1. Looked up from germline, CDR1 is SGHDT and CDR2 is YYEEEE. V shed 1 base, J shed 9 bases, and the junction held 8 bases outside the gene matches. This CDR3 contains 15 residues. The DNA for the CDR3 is TGTGCCAGCAGCTTGTCGGGACAGGGTTGGGGTGAGCAGTTCTTC. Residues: CASSLSGQGWGEQFF.

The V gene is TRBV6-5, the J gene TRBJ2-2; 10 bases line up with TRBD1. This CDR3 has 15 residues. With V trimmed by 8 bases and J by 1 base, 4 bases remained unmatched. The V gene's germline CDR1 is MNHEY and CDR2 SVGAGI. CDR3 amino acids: CASRDRGGNTGELFF. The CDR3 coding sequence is TGTGCCAGCCGGGACAGGGGTGGGAACACCGGGGAGCTGTTTTTT.

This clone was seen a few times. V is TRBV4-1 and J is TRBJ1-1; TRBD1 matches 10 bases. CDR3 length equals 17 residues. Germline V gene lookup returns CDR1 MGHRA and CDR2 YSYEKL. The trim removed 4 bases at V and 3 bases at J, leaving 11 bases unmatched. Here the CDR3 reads CASSRGAGQGEDTEAFF. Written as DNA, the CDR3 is TGCGCCAGCAGCCGAGGGGCAGGACAGGGGGAGGACACTGAAGCTTTCTTT.

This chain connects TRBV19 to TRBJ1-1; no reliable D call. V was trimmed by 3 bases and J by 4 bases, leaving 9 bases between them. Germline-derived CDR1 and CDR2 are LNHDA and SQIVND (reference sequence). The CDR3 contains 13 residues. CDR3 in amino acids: CASSMGVSTEAFF. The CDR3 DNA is TGTGCCAGTAGTATGGGAGTATCCACTGAAGCTTTCTTT.

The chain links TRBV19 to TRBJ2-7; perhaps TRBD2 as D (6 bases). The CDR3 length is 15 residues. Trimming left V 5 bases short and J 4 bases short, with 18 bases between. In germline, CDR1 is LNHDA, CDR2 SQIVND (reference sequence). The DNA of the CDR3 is TGTGCCAGTAGTTACAAAGAGACTAGTATTTACGAGCAGTACTTC. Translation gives CASSYKETSIYEQYF.

CDR3 sequence (DNA): TGTGCCAGCAGCGTACGGCGGAGCACCGGGGAGCTGTTTTTT. Residues: CASSVRRSTGELFF. The gene calls are TRBV9 and TRBJ2-2, with unresolved D. Trimming pared 1 base from V and 4 bases from J, leaving 8 bases between. The CDR3 extends over 14 amino acids. CDR1 is SGDLS, CDR2 YYNGEE, per germline.

CDR3 region: CASSPPSGTRNYEQYF. The CDR3 DNA follows: TGTGCCAGCAGCCCCCCCTCGGGGACACGAAACTACGAGCAGTACTTC. The chain has TRBV7-8 and TRBJ2-7; TRBD1 might be the D (6 bases). V lost 5 bases and J 3 bases, leaving 20 bases between the germline ends. The germline V gene encodes CDR1 SGHVS and CDR2 FQNEAQ. The CDR3 covers 16 residues.

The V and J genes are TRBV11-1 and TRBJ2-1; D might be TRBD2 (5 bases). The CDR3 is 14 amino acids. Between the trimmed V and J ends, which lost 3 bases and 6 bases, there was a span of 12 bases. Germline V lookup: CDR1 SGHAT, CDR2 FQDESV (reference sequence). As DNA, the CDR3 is TGTGCCAGCAGCTTGGACTTGCCGAGCAATGAGCAGTTCTTC. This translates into CASSLDLPSNEQFF. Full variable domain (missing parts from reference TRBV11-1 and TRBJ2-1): EAEVAQSPRYKITEKSQAVAFWCDPISGHATLYWYRQILGQGPELLVQFQDESVVDDSQLPKDRFSAERLKGVDSTLKIQPAELGDSAMYLCASSLDLPSNEQFFGPGTRLTVL.

The CDR3 DNA follows: TGTGCCAGCAGTTTATCTCAGTTGACCTACGAGCAGTACTTC. Protein product: CASSLSQLTYEQYF. The gene calls are TRBV28 and TRBJ2-7, with D uncertain. V lost 1 base and J lost 2, with 9 bases in between. The germline gives CDR1 MDHEN, CDR2 SYDVKM. The CDR3 runs to 14 residues.

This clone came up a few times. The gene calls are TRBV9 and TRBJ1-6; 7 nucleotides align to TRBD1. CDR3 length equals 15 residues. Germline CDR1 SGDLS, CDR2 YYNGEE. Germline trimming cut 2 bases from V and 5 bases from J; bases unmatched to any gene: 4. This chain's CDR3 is CASSVTGIDNSPLHF. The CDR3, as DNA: TGTGCCAGCAGCGTGACAGGGATCGATAATTCACCCCTCCACTTT.